The clone carrying this TCR beta chain was detected many times. For TCRbeta, the library was prepared with unique molecular identifiers. From the PCR reads, TCRdb called clonotypes with MiXCR, one entry per CDR3 protein. The table lists about 400,000 distinct CDR3 sequences, about an eighth of them singletons. These data are taken from a study of T-cell reconstitution after alpha-beta-depleted transplantation in children. The germline CDR1 and CDR2 sequences are SGHTA and FQGTGA. The V and J ends lost 5 bases and 4 bases, in that order; junction bases with no gene match: 6. CDR3 size: 17 residues. The TCR sequence derives from a human donor who donated a stem cell graft to a child with Fanconi anemia. Sequences were derived from PBMCs, sampled from the stem cell graft. This rearrangement joins TRBV7-3 to TRBJ2-2, with 14 nucleotides matching TRBD2. Written as DNA, the CDR3 is TGTGCCAGCAGCCTCACGGGACTAGCGGGAGCCACCGGGGAGCTGTTTTTT. Protein: CASSLTGLAGATGELFF.